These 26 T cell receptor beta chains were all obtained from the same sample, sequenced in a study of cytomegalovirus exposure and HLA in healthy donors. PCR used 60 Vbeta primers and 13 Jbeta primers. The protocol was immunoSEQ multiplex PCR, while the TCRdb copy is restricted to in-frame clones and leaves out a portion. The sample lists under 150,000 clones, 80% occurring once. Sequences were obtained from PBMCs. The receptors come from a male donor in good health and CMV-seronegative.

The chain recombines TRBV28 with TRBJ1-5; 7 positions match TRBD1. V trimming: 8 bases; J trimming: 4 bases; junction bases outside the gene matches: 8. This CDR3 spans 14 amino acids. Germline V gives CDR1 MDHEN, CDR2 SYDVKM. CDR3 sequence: CASEVDRANQPQHF. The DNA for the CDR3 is TGTGCCAGCGAGGTCGACAGGGCTAATCAGCCCCAGCATTTT.

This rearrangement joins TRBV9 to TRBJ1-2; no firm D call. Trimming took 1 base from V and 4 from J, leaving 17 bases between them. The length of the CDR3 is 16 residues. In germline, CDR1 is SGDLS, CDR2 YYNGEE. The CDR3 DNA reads TGTGCCAGCAGCGTAAATCGGGAGACGGGTGGCTATGGCTACACCTTC. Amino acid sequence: CASSVNRETGGYGYTF.

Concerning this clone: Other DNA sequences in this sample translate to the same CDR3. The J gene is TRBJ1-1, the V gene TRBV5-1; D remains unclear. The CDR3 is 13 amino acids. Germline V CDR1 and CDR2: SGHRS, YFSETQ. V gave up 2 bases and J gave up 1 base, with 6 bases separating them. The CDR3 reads CASSFTGNTEAFF. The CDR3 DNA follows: TGCGCCAGCAGCTTCACGGGGAACACTGAAGCTTTCTTT.

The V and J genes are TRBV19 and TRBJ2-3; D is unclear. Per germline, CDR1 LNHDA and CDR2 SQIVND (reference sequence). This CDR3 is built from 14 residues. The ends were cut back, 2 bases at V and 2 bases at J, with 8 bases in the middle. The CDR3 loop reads CASSIFSPTDTQYF. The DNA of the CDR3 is TGTGCCAGTAGTATATTCTCCCCCACAGATACGCAGTATTTT.

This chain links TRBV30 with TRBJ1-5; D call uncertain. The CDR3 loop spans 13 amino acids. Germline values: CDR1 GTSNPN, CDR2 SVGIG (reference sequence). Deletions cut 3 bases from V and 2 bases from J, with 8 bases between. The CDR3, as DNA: TGTGCCTGGAGCGGCAGCGGCAATCAGCCCCAGCATTTT. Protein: CAWSGSGNQPQHF.

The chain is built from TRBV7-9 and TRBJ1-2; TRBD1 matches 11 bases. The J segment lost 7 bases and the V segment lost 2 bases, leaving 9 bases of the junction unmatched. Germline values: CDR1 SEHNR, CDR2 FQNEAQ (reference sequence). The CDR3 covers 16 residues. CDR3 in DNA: TGTGCCAGCAGCTTACCGGACAGGGGGCGCCGGGGTGGCTACACCTTC. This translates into CASSLPDRGRRGGYTF.

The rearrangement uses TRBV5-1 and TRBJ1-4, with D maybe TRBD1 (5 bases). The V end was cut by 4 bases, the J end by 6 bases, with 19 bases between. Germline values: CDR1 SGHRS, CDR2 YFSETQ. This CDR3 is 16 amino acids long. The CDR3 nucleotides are TGCGCCAGCAGCCTAGTGGGATCGCAGGGTGATGAAAAACTGTTTTTT. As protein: CASSLVGSQGDEKLFF.

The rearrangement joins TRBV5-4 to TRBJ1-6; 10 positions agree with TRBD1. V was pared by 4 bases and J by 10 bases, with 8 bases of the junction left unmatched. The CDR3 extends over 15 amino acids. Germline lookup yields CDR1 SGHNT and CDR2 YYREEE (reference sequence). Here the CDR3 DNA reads TGTGCCAGCAGCCTCGACAGGGGGCTTAGGTCACCCCTCCACTTT. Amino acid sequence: CASSLDRGLRSPLHF.

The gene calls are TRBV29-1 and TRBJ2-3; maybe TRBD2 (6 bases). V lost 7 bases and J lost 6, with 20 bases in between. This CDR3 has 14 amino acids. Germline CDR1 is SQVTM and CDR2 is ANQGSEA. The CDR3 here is CSESGTWEEDTQYF. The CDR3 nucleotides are TGCAGCGAATCCGGGACCTGGGAGGAGGATACGCAGTATTTT.

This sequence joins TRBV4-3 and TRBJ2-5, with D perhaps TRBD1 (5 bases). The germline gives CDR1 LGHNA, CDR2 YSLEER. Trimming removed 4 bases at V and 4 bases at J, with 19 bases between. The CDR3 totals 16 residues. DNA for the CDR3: TGCGCCAGCAGCCCTAAGATCTCGACAGAGTTAGAGACCCAGTACTTC. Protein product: CASSPKISTELETQYF.

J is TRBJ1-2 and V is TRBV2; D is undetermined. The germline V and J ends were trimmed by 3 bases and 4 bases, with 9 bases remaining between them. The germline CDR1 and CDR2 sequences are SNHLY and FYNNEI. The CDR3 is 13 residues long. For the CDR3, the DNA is TGTGCCAGCAGTGAGGGCGGGCTCTATGGCTACACCTTC. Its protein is CASSEGGLYGYTF.

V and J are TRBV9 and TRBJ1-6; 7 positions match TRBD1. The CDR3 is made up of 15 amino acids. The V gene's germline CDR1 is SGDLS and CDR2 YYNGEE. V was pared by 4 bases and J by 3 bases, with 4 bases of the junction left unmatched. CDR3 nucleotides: TGTGCCAGCAGCCCCCGGGACAGCTATAATTCACCCCTCCACTTT. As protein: CASSPRDSYNSPLHF.

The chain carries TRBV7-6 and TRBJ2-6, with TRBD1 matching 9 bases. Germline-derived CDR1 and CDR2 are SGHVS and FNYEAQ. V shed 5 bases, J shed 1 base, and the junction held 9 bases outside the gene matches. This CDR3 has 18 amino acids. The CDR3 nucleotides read TGTGCCAGCAGCCCGAAGCGGGACAGGGCATCTGGGGCCAACGTCCTGACTTTC. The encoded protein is CASSPKRDRASGANVLTF.

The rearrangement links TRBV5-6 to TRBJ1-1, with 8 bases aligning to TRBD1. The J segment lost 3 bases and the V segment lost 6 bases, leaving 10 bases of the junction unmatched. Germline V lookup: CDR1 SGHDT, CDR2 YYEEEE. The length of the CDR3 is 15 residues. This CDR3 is CASNCTGGLHTEAFF. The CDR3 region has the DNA TGTGCCAGCAATTGCACAGGGGGACTTCACACTGAAGCTTTCTTT.

This CDR3 is CASSFGTHPNSEQYF. The DNA for the CDR3 is TGTGCCAGCAGCTTCGGGACACACCCAAATAGCGAGCAGTACTTC. The chain employs TRBV11-3 and TRBJ2-7; tentatively, D is TRBD1 (6 bases). CDR1 is SGHNT, CDR2 YENEEA, per germline. Trimming pared 3 bases from V and 6 bases from J, leaving 18 bases between. CDR3 length equals 15 residues.

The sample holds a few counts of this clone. CDR3 bases: TGCGCCAGCAGCCGAATGGGGGGGAAGACTGAAGCTTTCTTT. It specifies CASSRMGGKTEAFF. V is TRBV4-1 and J is TRBJ1-1, with D perhaps matching TRBD1 (5 bases). This CDR3 contains 14 residues. V shed 4 bases and J shed 5 bases, with 14 bases lying between them. Germline values: CDR1 MGHRA, CDR2 YSYEKL.

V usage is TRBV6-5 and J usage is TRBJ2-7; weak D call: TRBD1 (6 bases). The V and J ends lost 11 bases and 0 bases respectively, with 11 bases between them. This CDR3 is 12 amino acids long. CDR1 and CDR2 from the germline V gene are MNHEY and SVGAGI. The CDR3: CAAQQGSYEQYF. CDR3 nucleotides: TGTGCCGCCCAACAGGGCTCCTACGAGCAGTACTTC.

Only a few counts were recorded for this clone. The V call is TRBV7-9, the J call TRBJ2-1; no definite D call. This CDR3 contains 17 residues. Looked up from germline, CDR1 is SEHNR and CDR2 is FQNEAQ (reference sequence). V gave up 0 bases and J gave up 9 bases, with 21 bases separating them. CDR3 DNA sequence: TGTGCCAGCAGCTTAGCCCCCCCAGGAAAAGCTTTGGGTGAGCAGTTCTTC. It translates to CASSLAPPGKALGEQFF. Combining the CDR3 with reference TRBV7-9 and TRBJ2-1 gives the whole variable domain DTGVSQNPRHKITKRGQNVTFRCDPISEHNRLYWYRQTLGQGPEFLTYFQNEAQLEKSRLLSDRFSAERPKGSFSTLEIQRTEQGDSAMYLCASSLAPPGKALGEQFFGPGTRLTVL.

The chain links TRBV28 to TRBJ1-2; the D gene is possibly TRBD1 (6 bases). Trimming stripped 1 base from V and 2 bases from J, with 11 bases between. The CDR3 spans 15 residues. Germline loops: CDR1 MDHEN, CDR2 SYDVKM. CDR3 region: CASSLLDGQNYGYTF. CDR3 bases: TGTGCCAGCAGTTTATTGGACGGACAGAACTATGGCTACACCTTC.

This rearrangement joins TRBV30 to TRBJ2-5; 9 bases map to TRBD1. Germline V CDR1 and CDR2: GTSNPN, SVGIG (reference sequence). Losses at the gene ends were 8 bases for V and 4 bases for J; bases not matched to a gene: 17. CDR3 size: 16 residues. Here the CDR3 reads CARQGELMGSGETQYF. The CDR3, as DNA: TGTGCCCGACAGGGGGAACTAATGGGGTCAGGAGAGACCCAGTACTTC.

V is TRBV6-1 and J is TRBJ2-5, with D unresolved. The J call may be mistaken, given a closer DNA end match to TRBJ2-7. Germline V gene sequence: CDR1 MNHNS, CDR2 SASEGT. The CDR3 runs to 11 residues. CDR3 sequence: CASTAFYEQYF. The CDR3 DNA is TGTGCCAGCACAGCGTTCTACGAGCAGTACTTC.

The CDR3 region is CASTTSRGRGETQYF. CDR3 DNA: TGCGCCAGCACCACGAGTAGGGGGCGCGGGGAGACCCAGTACTTC. This rearrangement joins TRBV5-1 to TRBJ2-5; TRBD1 matches 7 bases. Germline-derived CDR1 and CDR2 are SGHRS and YFSETQ. The V segment lost 6 bases and the J segment 5 bases; nucleotides outside the gene matches: 13. The CDR3 contains 15 residues.

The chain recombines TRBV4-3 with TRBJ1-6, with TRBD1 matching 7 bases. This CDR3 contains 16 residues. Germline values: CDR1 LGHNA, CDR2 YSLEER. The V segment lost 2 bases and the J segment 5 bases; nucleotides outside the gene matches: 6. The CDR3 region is CASSQTPQGNNSPLHF. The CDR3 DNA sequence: TGCGCCAGCAGCCAAACTCCACAGGGGAATAATTCACCCCTCCACTTT.

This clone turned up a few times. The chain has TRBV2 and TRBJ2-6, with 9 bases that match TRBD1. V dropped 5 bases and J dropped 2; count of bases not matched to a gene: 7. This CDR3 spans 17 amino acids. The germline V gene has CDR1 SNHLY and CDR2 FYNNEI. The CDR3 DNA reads TGTGCCAGCAGTCCTGGGACAGGGATGACTGGGGCCAACGTCCTGACTTTC. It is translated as CASSPGTGMTGANVLTF.

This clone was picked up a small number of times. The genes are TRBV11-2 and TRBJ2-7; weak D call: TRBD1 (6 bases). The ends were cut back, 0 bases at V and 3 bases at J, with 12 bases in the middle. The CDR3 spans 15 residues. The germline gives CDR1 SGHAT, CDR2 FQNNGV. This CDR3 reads CASSLDGKGGYEQYF. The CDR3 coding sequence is TGTGCCAGCAGCTTAGACGGGAAAGGGGGCTACGAGCAGTACTTC. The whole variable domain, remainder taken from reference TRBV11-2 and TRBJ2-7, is EAGVAQSPRYKIIEKRQSVAFWCNPISGHATLYWYQQILGQGPKLLIQFQNNGVVDDSQLPKDRFSAERLKGVDSTLKIQPAKLEDSAVYLCASSLDGKGGYEQYFGPGTRLTVT.

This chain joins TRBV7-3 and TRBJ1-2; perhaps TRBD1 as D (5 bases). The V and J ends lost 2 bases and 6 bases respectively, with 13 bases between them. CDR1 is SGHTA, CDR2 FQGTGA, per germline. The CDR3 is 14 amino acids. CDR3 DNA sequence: TGTGCCAGCAGCTTATCAGGGATGAAGGATGGCTACACCTTC. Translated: CASSLSGMKDGYTF.